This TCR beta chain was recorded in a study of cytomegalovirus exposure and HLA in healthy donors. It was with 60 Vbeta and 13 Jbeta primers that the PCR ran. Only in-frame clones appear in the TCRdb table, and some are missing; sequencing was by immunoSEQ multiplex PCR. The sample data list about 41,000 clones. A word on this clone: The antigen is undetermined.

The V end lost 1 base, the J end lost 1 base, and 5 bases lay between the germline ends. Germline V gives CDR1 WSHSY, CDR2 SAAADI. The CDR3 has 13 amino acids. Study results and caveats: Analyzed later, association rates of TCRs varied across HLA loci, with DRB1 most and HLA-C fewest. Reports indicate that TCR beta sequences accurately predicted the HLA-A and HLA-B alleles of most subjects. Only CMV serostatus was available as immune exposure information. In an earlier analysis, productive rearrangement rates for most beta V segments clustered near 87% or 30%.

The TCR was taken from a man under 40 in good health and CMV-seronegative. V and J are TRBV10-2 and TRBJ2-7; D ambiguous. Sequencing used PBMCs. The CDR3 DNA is TGCGCCAGCAGTGAGTTTCCATCCTACGAGCAGTACTTC. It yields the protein CASSEFPSYEQYF.